This TCR beta chain originates from a study of blood T cells in healthy people across ages. Study conclusions and caveats: CMV status of donors was not determined, possibly confounding expanded clonotype changes.

Trimming removed 7 bases from V and 0 bases from J; junction bases left unmatched: 9. The CDR3 is 16 amino acids. Germline V CDR1 and CDR2: MNHEY, SVGEGT. Together with a sample-barcoded 5' primer, a J-beta primer mix was included in a second PCR lasting about 7 to 12 cycles. Each sample provided no less than 3 million CDR3-containing paired-end reads. TCRdb independently ran MiXCR on the 5' RACE reads; one entry per CDR3 protein. The sample lists 540,000 or so distinct CDR3 sequences, 40% to 55% occurring once. This clonotype has a handful of counts. The target antigen is unknown. This sequence joins TRBV6-2 or TRBV6-3 and TRBJ2-4; 7 bases map to TRBD2. Sequences were obtained from blood. The sequence derives from a man older than 75 in good health. CDR3: CASTAGGSLAKNIQYF. CDR3 in DNA: TGTGCCAGCACCGCCGGGGGGAGTTTAGCCAAAAACATTCAGTACTTC.